This T cell receptor beta chain was obtained from a study of blood T cell repertoires in COVID-19. Study as a whole: Acute-phase and convalescent COVID-19 samples originated in the United States, Italy and Spain. Sources were T cells, B-cell-depleted T cells, or PBMCs; the material itself was cDNA or gDNA.

Per the original methods: Estimates of nucleated cell counts were drawn from the amplification of reference gene primers. Some clones are missing from TCRdb's copy, which holds only in-frame ones; the method was immunoSEQ multiplex PCR. That table furnishes V, J and clone size, whereas the DNA furnished D and trimming. The table shows 300,000 to 400,000 clones, with approximately 86% occurring only once. V gave up 1 base and J gave up 10 bases, with 8 bases separating them. CDR1 and CDR2 (germline): MNHNS, SASEGT. The CDR3 is 12 amino acids. Sequenced sample: peripheral blood. This TCR derives from a human donor in a cohort sampled during active COVID-19. The rearrangement joins TRBV6-1 to TRBJ1-3, with D unclear. CDR3 in amino acids: CASSEVIRTIYF. The CDR3 nucleotides read TGTGCCAGCAGTGAAGTCATTCGGACCATATATTTT.